The 12 T cell receptor beta chains listed next were all sequenced from one sample in a study of blood T cell repertoires in COVID-19. The method was immunoSEQ multiplex PCR; TCRdb's version includes in-frame clones alone and lacks a portion of them. Here the sample spans around 120,000 clones, 70% to 80% being singletons. Sequencing was performed on peripheral blood. These receptors were taken from a man between 50 and 59 years old with acute or convalescent COVID-19.

In regard to this clone: The junction departs from germline at one end; a sequencing error may be responsible. V is TRBV7-3 and J is TRBJ1-6, with 7 bases fitting TRBD1. Per the germline V gene, CDR1 is SGHTA and CDR2 is FQGTGA. The CDR3 has 15 amino acids. The CDR3 coding sequence is TGTGCCAGCAGCGTAACAGGGGCCAGTAATTCACCCCTCCACTTT. It translates to CASSVTGASNSPLHF.

The chain recombines TRBV19 with TRBJ2-5, with 8 bases that match TRBD1. CDR1 and CDR2 from the germline V gene are LNHDA and SQIVND (reference sequence). This CDR3 spans 15 amino acids. V was pared by 5 bases and J by 1 base, with 6 bases of the junction left unmatched. The CDR3 is CASSPGQGTQETQYF. The CDR3 bases are TGTGCCAGTAGTCCCGGACAGGGAACCCAAGAGACCCAGTACTTC.

This clone came up once. The chain has TRBV2 and TRBJ1-5; D possibly corresponds to TRBD1 (5 bases). V lost 0 bases and J 9 bases, leaving 12 bases between the germline ends. The CDR3 has 14 residues. CDR1 is SNHLY, CDR2 FYNNEI, per germline. The CDR3 sequence is CASSEARRGGPQHF. For the CDR3, the DNA is TGTGCCAGCAGTGAAGCGAGGAGGGGAGGGCCCCAGCATTTT.

The chain links TRBV19 to TRBJ2-3, with D perhaps matching TRBD2 (5 bases). V lost 7 bases, J lost 1 base, and 12 bases lay in between. From germline, CDR1 is LNHDA and CDR2 SQIVND (reference sequence). The CDR3 covers 14 residues. As DNA, the CDR3 is TGTGCCAGTACCCCCCTAGCAGGCACAGATACGCAGTATTTT. Translated: CASTPLAGTDTQYF.

CDR3 sequence reads: CASSELAGGPQETQYF. CDR3 DNA: TGTGCCAGCAGTGAACTAGCGGGAGGGCCCCAAGAGACCCAGTACTTC. The chain couples TRBV6-1 to TRBJ2-5, with 12 bases identical to TRBD2. Germline loops: CDR1 MNHNS, CDR2 SASEGT. CDR3 length: 16 residues. V dropped 2 bases and J dropped 1; count of bases not matched to a gene: 2.

This chain links TRBV30 with TRBJ2-5, with 9 bases fitting TRBD1. This CDR3 contains 13 residues. Per the germline V gene, CDR1 is GTSNPN and CDR2 is SVGIG (reference sequence). Trimming at V came to 3 bases and at J to 2 bases, leaving 1 base not matched to a gene. DNA of the CDR3: TGTGCCTGGAGGGGGACAGGGCAAGAGACCCAGTACTTC. This encodes CAWRGTGQETQYF.

The chain has TRBV27 and TRBJ1-1; possibly TRBD1 for D (5 bases). V lost 7 bases to trimming and J lost 0 bases, with 21 bases between them. Germline CDR1 reads MNHEY; CDR2 reads SMNVEV (reference sequence). The CDR3 length is 17 residues. As DNA, the CDR3 is TGTGCCAGCACCTCGCGTCCCTTTGACAGCTTGAACACTGAAGCTTTCTTT. As protein: CASTSRPFDSLNTEAFF.

This CDR3 reads CASSFEGGGNQPQHF. CDR3 nucleotide sequence: TGCGCCAGCAGCTTTGAGGGTGGGGGCAATCAGCCCCAGCATTTT. This chain joins TRBV5-1 and TRBJ1-5, with D hard to call. The CDR3 loop spans 15 amino acids. Germline CDR1 is SGHRS and CDR2 is YFSETQ. V shed 2 bases and J shed 2 bases, with 11 bases lying between them.

V and J are TRBV27 and TRBJ2-7; 10 nucleotides agree with TRBD1. The CDR3 length is 17 residues. The germline gives CDR1 MNHEY, CDR2 SMNVEV (reference sequence). Trimming took 0 bases from V and 2 from J; bases not matched to a gene: 7. DNA of the CDR3: TGTGCCAGCAGTTTATCGGGGGGGACAGGGGTAACCTACGAGCAGTACTTC. It is translated as CASSLSGGTGVTYEQYF.

The rearrangement links TRBV23-1 to TRBJ1-1; TRBD1 agrees at 10 bases. TRBV23-1 is given ORF status, its function remaining uncertain. Losses at the gene ends were 2 bases for V and 5 bases for J; bases not matched to a gene: 5. CDR3 length equals 15 residues. The DNA of the CDR3 is TGCGCCAGCAGTCAAGGGACAGGGGAGGGGACTGAAGCTTTCTTT. This codes for CASSQGTGEGTEAFF.

J is TRBJ2-5 and V is TRBV6-5; weak D call: TRBD1 (6 bases). V was shortened by 4 bases and J by 2 bases, with 11 bases between the two germline ends. Looked up from germline, CDR1 is MNHEY and CDR2 is SVGAGI. This CDR3 spans 14 amino acids. This chain's CDR3 is CASSSTGEQETQYF. DNA for the CDR3: TGTGCCAGCAGTTCGACAGGAGAACAAGAGACCCAGTACTTC.

The chain uses TRBV2 and TRBJ1-2, with D perhaps matching TRBD1 (5 bases). Germline V gives CDR1 SNHLY, CDR2 FYNNEI. Trimming removed 6 bases at V and 4 bases at J, with 12 bases between. The CDR3 is made up of 13 amino acids. In nucleotides, the CDR3 is TGTGCCAGCAGCTCGGGGGATGGCTATGGCTACACCTTC. Its protein product is CASSSGDGYGYTF.